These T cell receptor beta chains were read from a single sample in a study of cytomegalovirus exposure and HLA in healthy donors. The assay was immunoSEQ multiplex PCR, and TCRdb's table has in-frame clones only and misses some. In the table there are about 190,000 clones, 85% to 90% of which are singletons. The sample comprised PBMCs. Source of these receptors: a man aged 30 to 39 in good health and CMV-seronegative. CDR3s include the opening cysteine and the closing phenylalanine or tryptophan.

CDR3aa: CASSGGLASTDTQYF
v_gene: TRBV25-1
j_gene: TRBJ2-3

CDR3aa: CASSPGGGSYEQYF
v_gene: TRBV4-1
j_gene: TRBJ2-7

CDR3aa: CASSRELGLLSSYEQYF
v_gene: TRBV7-8
j_gene: TRBJ2-7

CDR3aa: CASSFGTAFFF
v_gene: TRBV5-5
j_gene: TRBJ1-1

CDR3aa: CASSLVLLPYEQYF
v_gene: TRBV7-9
j_gene: TRBJ2-7

CDR3aa: CASRAGGFQPQHF
v_gene: TRBV28
j_gene: TRBJ1-5

CDR3aa: CASRLSGANGLTF
v_gene: TRBV28
j_gene: TRBJ2-6

CDR3aa: CASSLAGTDRNEKLFF
v_gene: TRBV7-9
j_gene: TRBJ1-4

CDR3aa: CASRPPGGGEAYEQYF
v_gene: TRBV7-9
j_gene: TRBJ2-7

CDR3aa: CASSSGTIQETQYF
v_gene: TRBV18
j_gene: TRBJ2-5

CDR3aa: CASSVGTALKNTGELFF
v_gene: TRBV7-6
j_gene: TRBJ2-2

CDR3aa: CASSLSRDSYEQYF
v_gene: TRBV28
j_gene: TRBJ2-7

CDR3aa: CASSLDEGRNYEQYF
v_gene: TRBV5-1
j_gene: TRBJ2-7

CDR3aa: CASSTYLAGDFLNTGELFF
v_gene: TRBV19
j_gene: TRBJ2-2

CDR3aa: CASSEWLAGDNEQFF
v_gene: TRBV25-1
j_gene: TRBJ2-1

CDR3aa: CASTWGTGDSPLHF
v_gene: TRBV2
j_gene: TRBJ1-6

CDR3aa: CASSDTGAGEQYF
v_gene: TRBV7-9
j_gene: TRBJ2-7

CDR3aa: CASRGGGGRQPQHF
v_gene: TRBV19
j_gene: TRBJ1-5

CDR3aa: CASSSDLAGGTYEQYF
v_gene: TRBV5-4
j_gene: TRBJ2-7

CDR3aa: CASSPDPGNEQYF
v_gene: TRBV18
j_gene: TRBJ2-7

CDR3aa: CASSIGRGTGYSAFF
v_gene: TRBV7-6
j_gene: TRBJ1-1

CDR3aa: CASSDPGRGFLTTQHF
v_gene: TRBV2
j_gene: TRBJ1-5

CDR3aa: CASSFDRGSYNEQFF
v_gene: TRBV7-2
j_gene: TRBJ2-1

CDR3aa: CAGHSGTSDSYEQYF
v_gene: TRBV5-4
j_gene: TRBJ2-7

CDR3aa: CATSREYSGEKLFF
v_gene: TRBV15
j_gene: TRBJ1-4

CDR3aa: CASSLSKFGTAGPVTEAFF
v_gene: TRBV7-9
j_gene: TRBJ1-1

CDR3aa: CAISEWRGQTYEQYF
v_gene: TRBV10-3
j_gene: TRBJ2-7

CDR3aa: CASSLGESYEQYF
v_gene: TRBV11-3
j_gene: TRBJ2-7

CDR3aa: CASSAPGQGARTEAFF
v_gene: TRBV7-9
j_gene: TRBJ1-1

CDR3aa: CASRAVHGELFF
v_gene: TRBV19
j_gene: TRBJ2-2

CDR3aa: CSSSPPMGGPPQPQHF
v_gene: TRBV7-9
j_gene: TRBJ1-5

CDR3aa: CASSPLAEGDEQYF
v_gene: TRBV7-8
j_gene: -